A single sample gave rise to the 20 T cell receptor beta chains below, sequenced in a study of breast tumors, draining lymph nodes, adjacent tissues. TCRdb reprocessed the multiplex PCR reads with MiXCR, giving one entry per CDR3 protein. The sample lists 66,000 or so distinct CDR3 sequences; around 43% were seen once. The sequenced sample consisted of breast tumor tissue. The receptors shown here come from a female donor with breast cancer. Some clones in this sample may be carry-over from other donors' samples.

This chain uses TRBV19 with TRBJ1-5; D not resolved. The CDR3 extends over 15 amino acids. CDR1 is LNHDA, CDR2 SQIVND, per germline (reference sequence). The V gene lost 3 bases and the J gene lost 6 bases, with 15 bases spanning the gap. CDR3 nucleotide sequence: TGTGCCAGTAGTATCGACCGTGGTTTTGGTCAGCCCCAGCATTTT. Protein: CASSIDRGFGQPQHF.

The table lists this clonotype with many counts. The CDR3 DNA is TGTGCCAGTAGCTACGGCGGGGAGGATTCACCCCTCCACTTT. Translating it yields CASSYGGEDSPLHF. V usage is TRBV19 and J usage is TRBJ1-6; unclear D gene. CDR3 length: 14 residues. V lost 6 bases to trimming and J lost 8 bases, with 14 bases between them. The germline CDR1 and CDR2 sequences are LNHDA and SQIVND (reference sequence).

The gene calls are TRBV7-6 and TRBJ1-4, with D hard to call. From germline, CDR1 is SGHVS and CDR2 FNYEAQ. The CDR3 loop spans 14 amino acids. Deletions cut 0 bases from V and 0 bases from J, with 2 bases between. The CDR3 region has the DNA TGTGCCAGCAGCTTAGCGGCAACTAATGAAAAACTGTTTTTT. Protein: CASSLAATNEKLFF.

The chain recombines TRBV19 with TRBJ2-3, with D tentatively TRBD2 (7 bases). Germline CDR1 and CDR2: LNHDA and SQIVND (reference sequence). This CDR3 comprises 19 residues. V lost 1 base and J 5 bases, leaving 25 bases between the germline ends. The CDR3 loop reads CASSIVLLVVGGPLDTQYF. CDR3 DNA: TGTGCCAGTAGTATAGTCCTCCTAGTAGTGGGGGGGCCGCTAGATACGCAGTATTTT.

This clonotype was detected many times. The chain couples TRBV7-9 to TRBJ1-2; no reliable D call. Looked up from germline, CDR1 is SEHNR and CDR2 is FQNEAQ (reference sequence). CDR3 length: 12 amino acids. The V end was cut by 5 bases, the J end by 7 bases, with 11 bases between. This CDR3 is CASSPGSGGYTF. The CDR3 DNA reads as TGTGCCAGCAGCCCCGGGTCTGGTGGCTACACCTTC.

In this sample, this clonotype turned up a few times. The chain combines TRBV6-1 with TRBJ2-5; possible D gene TRBD1, 5 bases. The CDR3 length is 15 residues. Trimming stripped 1 base from V and 1 base from J, with 10 bases between. Germline-derived CDR1 and CDR2 are MNHNS and SASEGT. DNA for the CDR3: TGTGCCAGCAGTGAAGACAGGAGCCCCCAAGAGACCCAGTACTTC. It yields the protein CASSEDRSPQETQYF.

In its sample, this clonotype was seen many times. The DNA for the CDR3 is TGTGCCAGCAAAGTAGGCAGCTCCTACGAGCAGTACTTC. The encoded protein is CASKVGSSYEQYF. The chain has TRBV28 and TRBJ2-7; D not resolved. The CDR3 is 13 residues long. V was shortened by 7 bases and J by 0 bases, with 10 bases between the two germline ends. Germline assignment: CDR1 MDHEN and CDR2 SYDVKM.

This clonotype has at least ten counts. The rearrangement uses TRBV5-8 and TRBJ2-7, with D maybe TRBD2 (5 bases). V lost 1 base, J lost 0 bases, and 5 bases lay in between. Germline assignment: CDR1 SGHTS and CDR2 YDEGEE. The CDR3 extends over 13 amino acids. The CDR3 coding sequence is TGTGCCAGCAGCTTGACTAGCTCCTACGAGCAGTACTTC. Residues: CASSLTSSYEQYF. Full variable domain (rest looked up from reference TRBV5-8 and TRBJ2-7): EAGVTQSPTHLIKTRGQQATLRCSPISGHTSVYWYQQALGLGLQFLLWYDEGEERNRGNFPPRFSGRQFPNYSSELNVNALELEDSALYLCASSLTSSYEQYFGPGTRLTVT.

There are a few counts of this clonotype. This may be a read error, as it is one base from a much larger clone. The chain's CDR3 is CASSLRVIGANYGHTF. The CDR3 coding sequence is TGTGCCAGCAGCTTACGGGTAATAGGCGCTAACTATGGCCACACCTTC. The V gene is TRBV7-3, the J gene TRBJ1-2; D gene ambiguous. Germline assignment: CDR1 SGHTA and CDR2 FQGTGA. The CDR3 is 16 residues long.

This clonotype was seen repeatedly, ten times or more. This chain connects TRBV12-3 or TRBV12-4 to TRBJ1-5; 7 nucleotides agree with TRBD1. With V trimmed by 5 bases and J by 5 bases, 6 bases remained unmatched. The length of the CDR3 is 14 residues. This CDR3 is CASSPGQVYQPQHF. The CDR3 DNA reads TGTGCCAGCAGTCCCGGACAGGTTTATCAGCCCCAGCATTTT.

This clonotype was detected many times. The chain couples TRBV6-2 or TRBV6-3 to TRBJ2-2; 8 bases are shared with TRBD2. The CDR3 runs 15 residues. Germline trimming cut 6 bases from V and 4 bases from J; bases unmatched to any gene: 7. Germline CDR1 MNHEY, CDR2 SVGEGT. CDR3 sequence (DNA): TGTGCCAGCAGCGGGAGGGTCTCTGGCACCGGGGAGCTGTTTTTT. Its translation is CASSGRVSGTGELFF.

The J gene is TRBJ2-3, the V gene TRBV6-2 or TRBV6-3; the match to TRBD1 covers 7 bases. The CDR3 is 18 residues long. The J segment lost 0 bases and the V segment lost 5 bases, leaving 14 bases of the junction unmatched. CDR1 MNHEY and CDR2 SVGEGT come from the germline V gene. The CDR3 DNA is TGTGCCAGCAGTCCCCGCGGGTTCCGGACAGGAAGCACAGATACGCAGTATTTT. The encoded protein is CASSPRGFRTGSTDTQYF.

The gene calls are TRBV4-1 and TRBJ1-6, with D maybe TRBD1 (6 bases). The ends were cut back, 3 bases at V and 15 bases at J, with 15 bases in the middle. This CDR3 has 13 amino acids. From germline, CDR1 is MGHRA and CDR2 YSYEKL. CDR3 sequence (DNA): TGCGCCAGCAGCCATTTAACAGGGACTTACCTCCACTTT. Its protein is CASSHLTGTYLHF.

In this sample, this clonotype turned up a few times. The V gene is TRBV20-1, the J gene TRBJ2-3; TRBD2 is a possible D gene (6 bases). Germline V lookup: CDR1 DFQATT, CDR2 SNEGSKA (reference sequence). Trimming took 1 base from V and 11 from J, leaving 25 bases between them. There are 16 residues in the CDR3. CDR3 DNA: TGCAGTGCTAGAGGGTATATAGGACTAATCGTGGATGAGCAGTATTTT. Encoded protein: CSARGYIGLIVDEQYF.

The chain combines TRBV28 with TRBJ2-7; 7 positions agree with TRBD1. V was pared by 5 bases and J by 8 bases, with 15 bases of the junction left unmatched. Per the germline V gene, CDR1 is MDHEN and CDR2 is SYDVKM. The CDR3 has 15 residues. DNA for the CDR3: TGTGCCAGCAGTGAAACAGGGGCCATAATGTACAAGCAGTACTTC. Translated: CASSETGAIMYKQYF.

The rearrangement links TRBV11-3 to TRBJ1-6; D perhaps matches TRBD1 (6 bases). The CDR3 loop spans 13 amino acids. V lost 5 bases to trimming and J lost 7 bases, with 9 bases between them. CDR1 is SGHNT and CDR2 is YENEEA in the germline V gene. CDR3 loop: CASSPDRNSPLHF. As DNA, the CDR3 is TGTGCCAGCAGCCCTGACAGGAATTCACCCCTCCACTTT.

This clonotype was seen at least ten times. The rearrangement joins TRBV4-1 to TRBJ1-2; maybe TRBD1 (5 bases). CDR1 MGHRA and CDR2 YSYEKL come from the germline V gene. The CDR3 length is 19 residues. V was pared by 2 bases and J by 4 bases, with 26 bases between. The CDR3 nucleotides read TGCGCCAGCAGCCAAAGGGGCTGGGGTCCCTCGATGTACCTCTATGGCTACACCTTC. Protein sequence: CASSQRGWGPSMYLYGYTF.

On this clonotype: A single base separates this from a much larger clone, so it may be a read error. A read error is likely, as this CDR3 ends without the conserved phenylalanine or tryptophan. This chain uses TRBV7-6 with TRBJ2-4, with 12 bases matching TRBD2. V lost 4 bases to trimming and J lost 6 bases; unmatched junction nucleotides: 1. The CDR3 is 14 residues long. The germline CDR1 and CDR2 sequences are SGHVS and FNYEAQ. The CDR3 here is CASSSSGRANIQYL. CDR3 in DNA: TGTGCCAGCAGCTCTAGCGGGAGGGCAAACATTCAGTACCTC.

The gene calls are TRBV18 and TRBJ2-1; no reliable D call. This CDR3 spans 14 amino acids. CDR1 KGHSH and CDR2 LQKENI come from the germline V gene. Trimming took 6 bases from V and 3 from J, leaving 12 bases between them. The CDR3 loop reads CASSPVGVYNEQFF. The CDR3 DNA is TGTGCCAGCTCCCCCGTTGGGGTCTACAATGAGCAGTTCTTC.

This clonotype has at least ten counts. The rearrangement joins TRBV7-9 to TRBJ2-1; 13 bases match TRBD2. This CDR3 comprises 14 residues. The V gene's germline CDR1 is SEHNR and CDR2 FQNEAQ (reference sequence). Losses at the gene ends were 6 bases for V and 9 bases for J; bases not matched to a gene: 5. CDR3 sequence reads: CASSLLAGGLEQFF. CDR3 DNA: TGTGCCAGCAGTCTACTAGCGGGAGGGCTTGAGCAGTTCTTC.